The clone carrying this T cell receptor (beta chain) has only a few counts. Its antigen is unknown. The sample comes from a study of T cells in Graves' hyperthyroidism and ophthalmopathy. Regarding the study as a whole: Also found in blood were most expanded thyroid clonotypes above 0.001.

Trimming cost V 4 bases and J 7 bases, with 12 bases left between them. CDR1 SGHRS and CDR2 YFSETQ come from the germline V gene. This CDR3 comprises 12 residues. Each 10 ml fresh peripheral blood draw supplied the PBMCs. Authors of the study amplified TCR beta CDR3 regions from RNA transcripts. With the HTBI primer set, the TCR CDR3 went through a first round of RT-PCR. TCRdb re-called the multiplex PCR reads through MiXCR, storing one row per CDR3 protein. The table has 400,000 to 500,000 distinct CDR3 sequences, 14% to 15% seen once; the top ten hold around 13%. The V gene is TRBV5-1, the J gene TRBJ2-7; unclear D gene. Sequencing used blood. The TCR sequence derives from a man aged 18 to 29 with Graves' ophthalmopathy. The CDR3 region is CASSGSRWEQYF. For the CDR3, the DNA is TGCGCCAGCAGCGGCTCTAGGTGGGAGCAGTACTTC.